This T cell receptor (beta chain) was identified in a study of tumor-infiltrating lymphocytes in localized non-small cell lung cancer. Turning to the study itself: Resected tumor was paired with non-adjacent uninvolved lung from the same patient. Study results and caveats: Available tissue quantity limited TCR sequencing to a patient subset. T-cell fraction did not differ between immunotypes IM1 and IM2.

Data came from immunoSEQ multiplex PCR; TCRdb stores just in-frame clones and leaves some out. The sample shows 5,000 to 8,000 clones, around 71% of them seen only once. Concerning this clone: The target antigen is unknown.

The clonotype originates from a human donor with non-small cell lung cancer. Sample: uninvolved lung tissue not adjacent to the tumor.

The CDR3 spells CASSLDFPDRPEGGELFF. The DNA for the CDR3 is TGTGCCAGCAGCTTAGATTTCCCGGACAGGCCCGAGGGCGGGGAGCTGTTTTTT. This sequence joins TRBV11-2 and TRBJ2-2; the match to TRBD1 covers 7 bases. Germline lookup yields CDR1 SGHAT and CDR2 FQNNGV. This CDR3 is 18 amino acids long. V shed 0 bases, J shed 7 bases, and the junction held 14 bases outside the gene matches.